Listed below are T cell receptor beta chains from one sample, sequenced in a study of identical twins. TCRdb re-derived calls from the 5' RACE reads in MiXCR, one entry per CDR3 protein. The sample holds some 760,000 distinct CDR3 sequences, about 20% seen once. In addition, the sample was reused for a study of T cells expressing NK-cell markers.

Sequenced sample: PBMCs. These receptors were taken from a woman between 18 and 29 years old in good health. The CDR3 runs from the conserved cysteine through the conserved F or W. The D gene is left open where the match is weak. Expanded clones are given a class, and other clones once, few, many or no size at all.

- | TRBJ1-6 | TRBV25-1 | - | CAVGAGSNSPLHF | TGTGCCGTTGGGGCAGGCAGTAATTCACCCCTCCACTTT
TRBD2 | TRBJ2-7 | TRBV29-1 | once | CSVGVAGGRGEQYF | TGCAGCGTTGGGGTAGCGGGAGGGCGTGGAGAGCAGTACTTC
- | TRBJ2-1 | TRBV5-1 | few | CASRPGAALNEQFF | TGCGCCTCCCGACCAGGGGCGGCCCTCAATGAGCAGTTCTTC
- | TRBJ2-3 | TRBV10-1 | - | CASSEAPRNTQYF | TGCGCCAGCAGTGAAGCGCCCCGGAATACGCAGTATTTT
- | TRBJ1-4 | TRBV7-9 | few | CALVGTNEKLFF | TGTGCCTTAGTGGGAACTAATGAAAAACTGTTTTTT
- | TRBJ2-5 | TRBV12-3/TRBV12-4 | many | CASRFTRETQYF | TGTGCCAGCAGGTTCACGAGGGAGACCCAGTACTTC
TRBD1 | TRBJ2-7 | TRBV10-3 | - | CAITGQGLYEQYF | TGTGCCATCACCGGACAGGGCCTCTACGAGCAGTACTTC
TRBD2 | TRBJ2-2 | TRBV6-1 | - | CASGAGVSRTGELFF | TGTGCCAGCGGTGCGGGAGTGAGTCGCACCGGGGAGCTGTTTTTT
- | TRBJ1-2 | TRBV29-1 | - | CSVDGGAVGYTF | TGCAGCGTTGATGGAGGGGCGGTAGGCTACACCTTC
TRBD1 | TRBJ2-1 | TRBV20-1 | - | CSARDWQGAPQFF | TGCAGTGCTAGAGATTGGCAGGGGGCCCCCCAGTTCTTC
TRBD2 | TRBJ2-5 | TRBV6-1 | - | CASSQLAGGPVTQYF | TGTGCCAGCAGTCAACTAGCGGGGGGGCCAGTGACCCAGTACTTC
TRBD2 | TRBJ2-1 | TRBV20-1 | many | CSARDLGAGALDEQFF | TGCAGTGCTAGAGATCTGGGAGCGGGAGCGTTGGATGAGCAGTTCTTC
TRBD2 | TRBJ2-7 | TRBV12-3/TRBV12-4 | - | CASRSSLAGGTYEQYF | TGTGCCAGCAGATCTTCCCTAGCGGGGGGAACCTACGAGCAGTACTTC
TRBD1 | TRBJ2-5 | TRBV7-6 | many | CASSLAWTGGETQYF | TGTGCCAGCAGCTTAGCATGGACAGGGGGAGAGACCCAGTACTTC
- | TRBJ1-2 | TRBV20-1 | few | CSAPRLGGGPHGYTF | TGCAGTGCTCCACGGTTGGGAGGGGGACCTCATGGCTACACCTTC
- | TRBJ1-1 | TRBV18 | few | CASLSGTSGTEAFF | TGTGCCAGCTTATCCGGGACGTCTGGGACTGAAGCTTTCTTT
TRBD1 | TRBJ1-5 | TRBV7-2 | few | CASSYQGGSNQPQHF | TGTGCCAGCAGCTACCAGGGGGGAAGCAATCAGCCCCAGCATTTT
TRBD2 | TRBJ2-7 | TRBV10-3 | few | CAIRDGTSGTGEQYF | TGTGCCATCAGGGATGGGACTAGCGGGACGGGCGAGCAGTACTTC
TRBD2 | TRBJ2-5 | TRBV20-1 | few | CSPVFSGRAQETQYF | TGCAGTCCCGTTTTTAGCGGGAGGGCCCAAGAGACCCAGTACTTC
- | TRBJ1-4 | TRBV6-2/TRBV6-3 | - | CASSRRRADNEKLFF | TGTGCCAGCAGCCGTCGACGGGCTGATAATGAAAAACTGTTTTTT
- | TRBJ2-1 | TRBV7-2 | few | CASSWTVSSYNEQFF | TGTGCCAGCAGCTGGACAGTGAGCTCCTACAATGAGCAGTTCTTC
- | TRBJ1-5 | TRBV6-2/TRBV6-3 | - | CASTLRDLPFQPQHF | TGTGCCAGCACCCTCCGGGACCTTCCGTTTCAGCCCCAGCATTTT
TRBD2 | TRBJ2-1 | TRBV27 | - | CASSPPGGSGWEQFF | TGTGCCAGCAGTCCCCCCGGCGGGAGCGGTTGGGAGCAGTTCTTC
TRBD1 | TRBJ1-5 | TRBV5-1 | - | CASSLGGQGGQPQHF | TGCGCCAGCAGCTTGGGCGGACAGGGGGGTCAGCCCCAGCATTTT
- | TRBJ1-1 | TRBV12-3/TRBV12-4 | - | CASSQIVGTEAFF | TGTGCCAGCAGTCAAATCGTTGGAACTGAAGCTTTCTTT
TRBD2 | TRBJ2-1 | TRBV3-1 | - | CASSLQRGDLGNEQFF | TGTGCCAGCAGCCTCCAGCGGGGGGATTTAGGCAATGAGCAGTTCTTC
- | TRBJ1-1 | TRBV5-1 | few | CASSERALNTEAFF | TGCGCCAGCAGCGAACGGGCTCTGAACACTGAAGCTTTCTTT
- | TRBJ2-1 | TRBV6-1 | - | CASSAPWSNEQFF | TGTGCCAGCAGTGCCCCCTGGAGCAATGAGCAGTTCTTC
TRBD2 | TRBJ2-2 | TRBV18 | few | CASSRSGTSGSGGELFF | TGTGCCAGCAGCAGAAGCGGGACTAGCGGGAGCGGCGGGGAGCTGTTTTTT
- | TRBJ2-3 | TRBV5-1 | few | CASSGVAPDTQYF | TGCGCCAGCAGCGGGGTGGCTCCAGATACGCAGTATTTT
TRBD2 | TRBJ2-1 | TRBV5-1 | many | CASSLGTSEYNEQFF | TGCGCCAGCAGCTTGGGGACTAGCGAATACAATGAGCAGTTCTTC
- | TRBJ2-7 | TRBV11-2 | once | CASSQTRLPYEQYF | TGTGCCAGCAGTCAAACTAGGTTGCCCTACGAGCAGTACTTC
- | TRBJ2-6 | TRBV7-8 | - | CASSLLNSGANVLTF | TGTGCCAGCAGCTTATTAAACTCTGGGGCCAACGTCCTGACTTTC
- | TRBJ1-1 | TRBV27 | - | CASSLHSRSEAFF | TGTGCCAGCAGTTTACATAGCCGATCTGAAGCTTTCTTT
- | TRBJ2-1 | TRBV28 | - | CASSDPGPYNEQFF | TGTGCCAGCAGTGACCCGGGACCTTACAATGAGCAGTTCTTC
- | TRBJ2-3 | TRBV20-1 | few | CSARGIAAQSTDTQYF | TGCAGTGCTAGAGGGATAGCGGCCCAGAGCACAGATACGCAGTATTTT
- | TRBJ2-7 | TRBV3-1 | - | CACSQDSGSPYEQYF | TGTGCCTGCAGCCAAGATAGCGGTTCACCCTACGAGCAGTACTTC
- | TRBJ1-1 | TRBV5-6 | - | CAISPWRDTEAFF | TGTGCCATCAGCCCCTGGCGGGACACTGAAGCTTTCTTT